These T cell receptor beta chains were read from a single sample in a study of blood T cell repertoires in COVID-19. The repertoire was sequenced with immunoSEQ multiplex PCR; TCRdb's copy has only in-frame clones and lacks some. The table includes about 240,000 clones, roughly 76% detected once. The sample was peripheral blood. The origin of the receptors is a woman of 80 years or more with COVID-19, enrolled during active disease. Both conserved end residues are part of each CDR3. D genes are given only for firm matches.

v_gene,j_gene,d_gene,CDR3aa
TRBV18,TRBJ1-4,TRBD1,CASSLDRGQELFF
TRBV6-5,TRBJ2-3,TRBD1,CASSPQGAPDTQYF
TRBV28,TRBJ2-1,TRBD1,CASRDRGLGEQFF
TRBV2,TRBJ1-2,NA,CASSEVEVAGYTF
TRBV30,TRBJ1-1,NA,CAWSVWVAGGDTEAFF
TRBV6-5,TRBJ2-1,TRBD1,CASRRQGAGEQFF
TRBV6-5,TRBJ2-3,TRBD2,CASSPTSGVTDTQYF
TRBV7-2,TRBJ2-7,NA,CASSLNWQGYEQYF
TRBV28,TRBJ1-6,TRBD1,CASTRQGFASRKSSPLHF
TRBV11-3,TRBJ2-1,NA,CASSLARDGYNEQFF
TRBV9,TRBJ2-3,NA,CASSVGYSGTDTQYF
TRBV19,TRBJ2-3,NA,CASSIDPAGMGRDTQYF
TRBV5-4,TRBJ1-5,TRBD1,CASSVDRGRPQHF
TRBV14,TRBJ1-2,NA,CASSQDLTGRDNYGYTF
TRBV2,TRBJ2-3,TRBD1,CAGIRLTGGGTDTQYF
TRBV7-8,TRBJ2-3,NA,CASSSLATDTQYF
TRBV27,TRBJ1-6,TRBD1,CASRRQGFQNNSPLHF
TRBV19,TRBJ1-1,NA,CASSIGGLNTEAFF
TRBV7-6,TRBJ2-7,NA,CASSLGRQVSYEQYF
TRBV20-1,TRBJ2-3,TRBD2,CSASPGASGFTDTQYF
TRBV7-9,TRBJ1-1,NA,CASRSPRGTEAFF
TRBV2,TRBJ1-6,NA,CASSERGVYNSPLHF
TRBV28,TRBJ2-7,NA,CASSRPSATAYEQYF
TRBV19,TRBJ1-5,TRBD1,CASSLRQGSNQPQHF
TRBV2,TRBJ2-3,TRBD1,CASTRQQGVTTDTQYF
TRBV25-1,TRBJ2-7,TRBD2,CASSEWASGATYEQYF
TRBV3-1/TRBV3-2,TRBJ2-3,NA,CASSLATDTQYF
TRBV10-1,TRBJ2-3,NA,CASSEGGTASDTQYF
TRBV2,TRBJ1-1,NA,CASLPLDRNTEAFF
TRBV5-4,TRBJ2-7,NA,CASRTESVAEQYF